The rows below give T cell receptor beta chains drawn from one sample of a study of T cell responses to AZD1222 COVID-19 vaccine. Measured with immunoSEQ multiplex PCR; TCRdb has only the in-frame clones, and not every one. The sample lists approximately 140,000 clones, about 91% occurring once. The sample here was peripheral blood, taken on day 0 of AZD1222 vaccination. All receptors derive from an adult in good health. Each CDR3 is given with its conserved first and last residue. Fields, in order: V gene, D gene, J gene, clone size, CDR3 DNA, CDR3 protein. A D gene is named only where the DNA matches it firmly. Not all rows give a size; the values are once, few, many and, for expanded clones, a class.

V: TRBV24-1; D: -; J: TRBJ2-3; size: -; DNA: TGTGCCACCAGTGATTCAGGAGGAGATACGCAGTATTTT; CDR3: CATSDSGGDTQYF
V: TRBV5-5; D: TRBD1; J: TRBJ2-1; size: -; DNA: TGTGCCAGCAGCCGACAGGGGAAGGTCAATGAGCAGTTCTTC; CDR3: CASSRQGKVNEQFF
V: TRBV20-1; D: -; J: TRBJ2-7; size: -; DNA: TGCAGTGCTAGCCAGAATTACGAGCAGTACTTC; CDR3: CSASQNYEQYF
V: TRBV14; D: -; J: TRBJ1-6; size: -; DNA: TGTGCCAGCAGCCAACAGGCCCTATTCTCCTATAATTCACCCCTCCACTTT; CDR3: CASSQQALFSYNSPLHF
V: TRBV6-5; D: TRBD2; J: TRBJ2-7; size: -; DNA: TGTGCCAGCAGTTATGGGGGACGGGAGGGTGGATACGAGCAGTACTTC; CDR3: CASSYGGREGGYEQYF
V: TRBV28; D: -; J: TRBJ1-4; size: once; DNA: TGTGCCAGCTTGTCGCGGCGGGTCCCTGAATCAACTAATGAAAAACTGTTTTTT; CDR3: CASLSRRVPESTNEKLFF
V: TRBV28; D: -; J: TRBJ1-6; size: -; DNA: TGTGCCAGCACGCGGGACACCTATTCACCCCTCCACTTT; CDR3: CASTRDTYSPLHF
V: TRBV9; D: -; J: TRBJ1-2; size: -; DNA: TGTGCCAGCAGTCCAGGGGATGGCTACACCTTC; CDR3: CASSPGDGYTF
V: TRBV2; D: -; J: TRBJ1-1; size: -; DNA: TGTGCCACCCCGGGGCGGGTGAACACTGAAGCTTTCTTT; CDR3: CATPGRVNTEAFF
V: TRBV4-1; D: -; J: TRBJ1-4; size: -; DNA: TGCGCCAGCAGCCAAGGGACGGCCAGGAGAGGTGAAAAACTGTTTTTT; CDR3: CASSQGTARRGEKLFF
V: TRBV2; D: -; J: TRBJ2-1; size: -; DNA: TGTGCCAGCGTAGCGGTAAGCTCCTACAATGAGCAGTTCTTC; CDR3: CASVAVSSYNEQFF
V: TRBV18; D: -; J: TRBJ2-2; size: -; DNA: TGTGCCAGCTCACCGGCTGCAGCAACCACCGGGGAGCTGTTTTTT; CDR3: CASSPAAATTGELFF
V: TRBV4-3; D: -; J: TRBJ2-7; size: -; DNA: TGCGCCAGCAGCCAACAAATAATATCCACGGGACACAGCTCCTACGAGCAGTACTTC; CDR3: CASSQQIISTGHSSYEQYF
V: TRBV5-4; D: -; J: TRBJ2-1; size: -; DNA: TGTGCCAGCAGCTTGTGGGGAACGAGCTCCTACAATGAGCAGTTCTTC; CDR3: CASSLWGTSSYNEQFF
V: TRBV9; D: -; J: TRBJ1-3; size: -; DNA: TGTGCCAGCAGCTTCCAAAGAAGTGGGGACACCATATATTTT; CDR3: CASSFQRSGDTIYF
V: TRBV5-4; D: TRBD1; J: TRBJ1-3; size: -; DNA: TGTGCCAGCAGCATAGGAGGACAGGTGCACGGAAACACCATATATTTT; CDR3: CASSIGGQVHGNTIYF
V: TRBV10-3; D: -; J: TRBJ2-5; size: -; DNA: TGTGCCATCAGTGAGTCGAGGGGTAGCAGAATCCAAGAGACCCAGTACTTC; CDR3: CAISESRGSRIQETQYF
V: TRBV3-1/TRBV3-2; D: -; J: TRBJ2-4; size: -; DNA: TGTGCCAGCAGCCAGGGTGCCCAAAACATTCAGTACTTC; CDR3: CASSQGAQNIQYF
V: TRBV7-2; D: -; J: TRBJ1-1; size: -; DNA: TGTGCCAGCAGCTTATTGAAATTATGGACTGAAGCTTTCTTT; CDR3: CASSLLKLWTEAFF
V: TRBV2; D: -; J: TRBJ1-5; size: -; DNA: TGTGCCAGCAGTGGGGGCGCCCGATTTCCCCAGCATTTT; CDR3: CASSGGARFPQHF
V: TRBV5-1; D: TRBD1; J: TRBJ1-1; size: -; DNA: TGCGCCAGCAGCCGGGGACAGTGGGAAACTGAAGCTTTCTTT; CDR3: CASSRGQWETEAFF
V: TRBV2; D: -; J: TRBJ2-7; size: -; DNA: TGTGCCAGCAGTCTGGAAAGTAGAGGGATCGAGCAGTACTTC; CDR3: CASSLESRGIEQYF
V: TRBV30; D: -; J: TRBJ1-4; size: -; DNA: TGTGCCTGGGGGACGATAGAAAAACTGTTTTTT; CDR3: CAWGTIEKLFF
V: TRBV2; D: -; J: TRBJ2-7; size: -; DNA: TGTGCCAGCTCGAGGGACTCCTACGAGCAGTACTTC; CDR3: CASSRDSYEQYF
V: TRBV4-1; D: TRBD1; J: TRBJ1-4; size: -; DNA: TGCGCCAGCAGCCTCGCTCAGGGGGCCAGAACAACTAATGAAAAACTGTTTTTT; CDR3: CASSLAQGARTTNEKLFF
V: TRBV19; D: -; J: TRBJ2-2; size: -; DNA: TGTGCCAGTCCGACTCAGACGTCCAGGGCCGGGGAGCTGTTTTTT; CDR3: CASPTQTSRAGELFF
V: TRBV9; D: TRBD1; J: TRBJ2-5; size: once; DNA: TGTGCCAGCAGCGTAGGTCCCACAGGGGCTCAAGAGACCCAGTACTTC; CDR3: CASSVGPTGAQETQYF